This TCR beta chain was captured by sequencing in a study of T cell responses to AZD1222 COVID-19 vaccine. The data were produced by immunoSEQ multiplex PCR, yet TCRdb's version contains in-frame clones alone and is incomplete. This sample has 110,000 to 150,000 clones, with roughly 88% found just once. With 3 bases removed from V and 6 bases from J, the gap between germline ends came to 15 bases. CDR1 and CDR2 (germline): SGHVS, FNYEAQ. This CDR3 is built from 15 residues. The chain couples TRBV7-6 to TRBJ2-1; maybe TRBD1 (5 bases). The source of this sequence is an adult in good health. The material was peripheral blood, obtained on day 0 of AZD1222 vaccination. The CDR3 bases are TGTGCCAGCAGCTTTGGGGCCCCCTCGGGCAATGAGCAGTTCTTC. This translates into CASSFGAPSGNEQFF.